This T cell receptor (beta chain) appears in the sequencing data of a study of blood T cell repertoires in COVID-19. V gave up 6 bases and J gave up 5 bases; unmatched junction bases: 4. Germline V gene lookup returns CDR1 SGHTA and CDR2 FQGTGA. The CDR3 runs 14 residues. Libraries were prepared by immunoSEQ multiplex PCR; TCRdb keeps only in-frame clonotypes and omits some of them. Here the sample spans around 130,000 clones, under 90% being singletons. V usage is TRBV7-3 and J usage is TRBJ2-2; TRBD1 matches 9 bases. This receptor was obtained from a woman in her sixties or seventies with acute or convalescent COVID-19. Sequenced sample: peripheral blood. This chain's CDR3 is CASRRDRDTGELFF. In DNA, the CDR3 is TGTGCCAGCAGGAGGGACAGGGATACCGGGGAGCTGTTTTTT.